The next 28 T cell receptor beta chains were all read from a single sample in a study of cytomegalovirus exposure and HLA in healthy donors. The PCR contained 60 Vbeta and 13 Jbeta primers. Produced via immunoSEQ multiplex PCR; TCRdb's table is partial and in-frame only. The data hold 95,000 to 150,000 clones, with roughly 80% observed a single time. The sample taken for sequencing was PBMCs. These receptors were collected from a man between 25 and 39 years old in good health and CMV-seropositive.

This clone was counted a single time. Written as DNA, the CDR3 is TGTGCCAGCAGCCAAGGGAGCGGGGGGGTTATAGGAGAGCAGTTCTTC. This gives the protein CASSQGSGGVIGEQFF. The chain joins TRBV4-2 to TRBJ2-1; TRBD2 agrees at 10 bases. The CDR3 length is 16 residues. Germline V CDR1 and CDR2: LGHNA, YNFKEQ. V trimming: 1 base; J trimming: 10 bases; junction bases outside the gene matches: 10.

The gene calls are TRBV9 and TRBJ1-1; TRBD1 is a possible D gene (6 bases). This CDR3 comprises 17 residues. Germline V lookup: CDR1 SGDLS, CDR2 YYNGEE. Trimming removed 1 base from V and 0 bases from J, with 16 bases in between. The CDR3 spells CASSVSQQGGMNTEAFF. The CDR3 DNA is TGTGCCAGCAGCGTATCCCAACAGGGTGGCATGAACACTGAAGCTTTCTTT.

The chain uses TRBV9 and TRBJ2-2; tentatively, D is TRBD1 (6 bases). CDR1 SGDLS and CDR2 YYNGEE come from the germline V gene. The CDR3 runs to 15 residues. The V gene lost 3 bases and the J gene lost 1 base, with 10 bases spanning the gap. The CDR3 sequence is CASSAGHRNTGELFF. The CDR3 bases are TGTGCCAGCAGCGCGGGACACCGGAACACCGGGGAGCTGTTTTTT.

The chain carries TRBV29-1 and TRBJ1-2, with 7 bases identical to TRBD1. V dropped 6 bases and J dropped 4; count of bases not matched to a gene: 2. Germline V gives CDR1 SQVTM, CDR2 ANQGSEA. There are 11 residues in the CDR3. CDR3 amino acids: CSVGTVYGYTF. The CDR3 DNA follows: TGCAGCGTCGGGACAGTCTATGGCTACACCTTC.

J is TRBJ1-1 and V is TRBV18, with TRBD1 matching over 8 bases. The CDR3 runs to 16 residues. V trimming: 0 bases; J trimming: 5 bases; junction bases outside the gene matches: 8. Germline V lookup: CDR1 KGHSH, CDR2 LQKENI. The CDR3, as DNA: TGTGCCAGCTCACCACCGAACGGACAGGGTTATACTGAAGCTTTCTTT. It is translated as CASSPPNGQGYTEAFF.

In its sample, this clone was seen a few times. This chain joins TRBV5-1 and TRBJ2-5, with D possibly TRBD2 on 5 matching bases. The CDR3 sequence is 13 residues long. CDR1 SGHRS and CDR2 YFSETQ come from the germline V gene. With 2 bases removed from V and 5 bases from J, the gap between germline ends came to 10 bases. CDR3 region: CASSLAAPETQYF. As DNA, the CDR3 is TGCGCCAGCAGCTTAGCGGCTCCCGAGACCCAGTACTTC.

This clone was seen just once. The chain combines TRBV15 with TRBJ1-1; maybe TRBD1 (5 bases). Between the trimmed V and J ends, which lost 4 bases and 6 bases, there was a span of 9 bases. Germline assignment: CDR1 LNHNV and CDR2 YYDKDF (reference sequence). The CDR3 consists of 12 residues. CDR3 DNA sequence: TGTGCCACCAGCAAGGACACTCCTGAAGCTTTCTTT. It specifies CATSKDTPEAFF.

V is TRBV5-1 and J is TRBJ1-4; D is unclear. The CDR3 is 14 amino acids. Deletions cut 3 bases from V and 4 bases from J, with 10 bases between. Germline assignment: CDR1 SGHRS and CDR2 YFSETQ. CDR3 DNA: TGCGCCAGCAGCTCAGACAAATTTAATGAAAAACTGTTTTTT. It is translated as CASSSDKFNEKLFF.

The chain links TRBV30 to TRBJ2-7; TRBD2 might be the D (5 bases). This CDR3 is built from 13 residues. Germline V gives CDR1 GTSNPN, CDR2 SVGIG (reference sequence). Trimming shortened V by 5 bases and J by 5 bases, and 16 bases separated the two germline ends. The CDR3 DNA reads TGTGCCTGGGACCCCTTCGCGGGCGACGAGCAGTACTTC. It translates to CAWDPFAGDEQYF.

The gene calls are TRBV19 and TRBJ2-1; D gene ambiguous. Germline V gene sequence: CDR1 LNHDA, CDR2 SQIVND (reference sequence). CDR3 length: 12 residues. The V gene lost 9 bases and the J gene lost 4 bases, with 10 bases spanning the gap. CDR3 residues: CASRGTYNEQFF. CDR3 in DNA: TGTGCCAGCCGCGGAACTTACAATGAGCAGTTCTTC.

This clone was seen once. The V and J genes are TRBV5-1 and TRBJ1-1; 11 bases align to TRBD1. V lost 2 bases, J lost 1 base, and 10 bases stayed unmatched. The CDR3 spans 18 residues. Germline assignment: CDR1 SGHRS and CDR2 YFSETQ. Written as DNA, the CDR3 is TGCGCCAGCAGCTTTAAAGGGACAGGGGGGAGGGGGAACACTGAAGCTTTCTTT. Its protein product is CASSFKGTGGRGNTEAFF.

The CDR3 sequence: CASTWTGGAVTQYF. CDR3 DNA: TGTGCCAGCACTTGGACAGGGGGCGCGGTGACCCAGTACTTC. This chain uses TRBV2 with TRBJ2-5; TRBD1 aligns across 11 bases. Germline CDR1 is SNHLY and CDR2 is FYNNEI. The CDR3 loop spans 14 amino acids. V shed 7 bases and J 7 bases; nucleotides not matched to a gene: 8.

CDR3 amino acids: CSVTGQGTYEQYF. The CDR3 nucleotides are TGCAGCGTAACGGGACAGGGGACCTACGAGCAGTACTTC. The chain is built from TRBV29-1 and TRBJ2-7; TRBD1 matches 10 bases. Germline CDR1 and CDR2: SQVTM and ANQGSEA. CDR3 length equals 13 residues. V lost 6 bases, J lost 2 bases, and 4 bases stayed unmatched.

The rearrangement joins TRBV5-8 to TRBJ2-7, with 8 bases aligning to TRBD1. The length of the CDR3 is 15 residues. Germline V gene lookup returns CDR1 SGHTS and CDR2 YDEGEE. The ends lost 4 bases at V and 0 bases at J; junction bases unmatched: 6. The CDR3 DNA is TGTGCCAGCAGCACCAGGGGGCCAAGCTCCTACGAGCAGTACTTC. Its translation is CASSTRGPSSYEQYF.

This clone was counted a few times. The rearrangement links TRBV4-2 to TRBJ2-3; 7 bases fit TRBD2. There are 18 residues in the CDR3. CDR1 is LGHNA and CDR2 is YNFKEQ in the germline V gene. Trimming removed 0 bases from V and 4 bases from J; junction bases left unmatched: 13. In nucleotides, the CDR3 is TGTGCCAGCAGCCAAGATCTTCTTTCGGCGGGGGTGCCAGATACGCAGTATTTT. Its protein product is CASSQDLLSAGVPDTQYF.

V is TRBV30 and J is TRBJ2-2; D possibly corresponds to TRBD2 (6 bases). CDR3 size: 15 residues. Germline CDR1 and CDR2: GTSNPN and SVGIG (reference sequence). The ends were cut back, 1 base at V and 6 bases at J, with 15 bases in the middle. In DNA, the CDR3 is TGTGCCTGGAGTGGAAGTTGGAGGGTGGCCGGGGAGCTGTTTTTT. It yields the protein CAWSGSWRVAGELFF.

This rearrangement joins TRBV27 to TRBJ1-6; 10 bases are a match to TRBD1. The J segment lost 0 bases and the V segment lost 5 bases, leaving 10 bases of the junction unmatched. Per the germline V gene, CDR1 is MNHEY and CDR2 is SMNVEV (reference sequence). CDR3 length: 19 amino acids. Here the CDR3 DNA reads TGTGCCAGCAGTACATCCGGGACAGGGGCGTTCTCCTATAATTCACCCCTCCACTTT. It translates to CASSTSGTGAFSYNSPLHF.

The V and J genes are TRBV6-6 and TRBJ1-1; TRBD1 agrees at 8 bases. CDR3 length: 14 amino acids. Germline CDR1 and CDR2: MNHNY and SVGAGI (reference sequence). The ends lost 6 bases at V and 4 bases at J; junction bases unmatched: 7. CDR3 DNA: TGTGCCAGCAGGCGCGACAGGGGTTTCACTGAAGCTTTCTTT. It translates to CASRRDRGFTEAFF.

J is TRBJ1-4 and V is TRBV15, with D uncertain. This CDR3 region has 12 residues. Germline CDR1 and CDR2: LNHNV and YYDKDF (reference sequence). V lost 7 bases to trimming and J lost 8 bases, with 11 bases between them. For the CDR3, the DNA is TGTGCCACCACGGAGGGTGGAGAAAAACTGTTTTTT. Translated, it gives CATTEGGEKLFF. Supplemented by reference TRBV15 and TRBJ1-4, the full variable domain reads DAMVIQNPRYQVTQFGKPVTLSCSQTLNHNVMYWYQQKSSQAPKLLFHYYDKDFNNEADTPDNFQSRRPNTSFCFLDIRSPGLGDTAMYLCATTEGGEKLFFGSGTQLSVL.

The chain uses TRBV7-9 and TRBJ1-6; a weak D match, TRBD1 (6 bases). Looked up from germline, CDR1 is SEHNR and CDR2 is FQNEAQ (reference sequence). The CDR3 is 16 residues long. V was clipped by 6 bases and J by 5 bases, with 17 bases between them. The CDR3 DNA is TGTGCCAGCAGATCGGCTCCAGGGGCCGATAATTCACCCCTCCACTTT. Translated, it gives CASRSAPGADNSPLHF.

This rearrangement joins TRBV11-2 to TRBJ1-1, with 7 bases aligning to TRBD1. From germline, CDR1 is SGHAT and CDR2 FQNNGV. J lost 3 bases, V lost 5 bases, and 6 bases had no gene match. The CDR3 is 14 residues long. The CDR3 protein is CASSLHRGYTEAFF. The CDR3 DNA follows: TGTGCCAGCAGCCTCCACAGGGGCTACACTGAAGCTTTCTTT. Filled out from reference TRBV11-2 and TRBJ1-1, the complete variable domain reads EAGVAQSPRYKIIEKRQSVAFWCNPISGHATLYWYQQILGQGPKLLIQFQNNGVVDDSQLPKDRFSAERLKGVDSTLKIQPAKLEDSAVYLCASSLHRGYTEAFFGQGTRLTVV.

The CDR3 nucleotides read TGTGCCAGCTCACCAGAGATGAACTATGGCTACACCTTC. It yields the protein CASSPEMNYGYTF. The genes are TRBV18 and TRBJ1-2; D ambiguous. Germline-derived CDR1 and CDR2 are KGHSH and LQKENI. The CDR3 covers 13 residues. Trimming removed 2 bases from V and 2 bases from J, with 6 bases in between.

The rearrangement joins TRBV19 to TRBJ1-6, with 10 positions matching TRBD1. The germline CDR1 and CDR2 sequences are LNHDA and SQIVND (reference sequence). Trimming took 7 bases from V and 0 from J; bases not matched to a gene: 6. There are 17 residues in the CDR3. CDR3 bases: TGTGCCAGTAACCAGGGACAGGGGAGCTCCTATAATTCACCCCTCCACTTT. Protein: CASNQGQGSSYNSPLHF.

The chain employs TRBV19 and TRBJ2-7; possible D gene TRBD2, 5 bases. Germline CDR1 and CDR2: LNHDA and SQIVND (reference sequence). CDR3 length: 14 residues. V was trimmed by 3 bases and J by 3 bases, leaving 12 bases between them. Here the CDR3 reads CASSIGNPGYEQYF. The CDR3 nucleotides are TGTGCCAGTAGTATCGGGAATCCCGGCTACGAGCAGTACTTC.

This clone appeared a single time. This chain connects TRBV19 to TRBJ1-1; D possibly corresponds to TRBD1 (6 bases). Trimming shortened V by 5 bases and J by 5 bases, and 18 bases separated the two germline ends. This CDR3 is built from 15 residues. Germline CDR1 LNHDA, CDR2 SQIVND (reference sequence). CDR3 nucleotides: TGTGCCAGTAGTGCCATACAGGGTGGGGTGACTGAAGCTTTCTTT. The encoded protein is CASSAIQGGVTEAFF.

The sample holds one count of this clone. The chain joins TRBV5-1 to TRBJ1-6; TRBD1 aligns across 8 bases. This CDR3 spans 16 amino acids. Germline V gene sequence: CDR1 SGHRS, CDR2 YFSETQ. The ends lost 2 bases at V and 10 bases at J; junction bases unmatched: 11. CDR3 amino acids: CASSLLGQAADSPLHF. The CDR3 DNA reads as TGCGCCAGCAGCTTACTGGGACAGGCGGCAGACTCACCCCTCCACTTT.

The rearrangement links TRBV6-5 to TRBJ2-5; 10 bases align to TRBD2. The germline V gene has CDR1 MNHEY and CDR2 SVGAGI. The trim removed 6 bases at V and 6 bases at J, leaving 7 bases unmatched. The CDR3 length is 14 residues. The CDR3 sequence is CASRGSGGMKTQYF. CDR3 nucleotide sequence: TGTGCCAGCAGAGGTAGCGGGGGGATGAAGACCCAGTACTTC.

This clone was counted between two and nine times. This chain links TRBV7-3 with TRBJ2-3; 10 bases match TRBD1. There are 16 residues in the CDR3. The V and J ends lost 2 bases and 4 bases, in that order; junction bases with no gene match: 6. The V gene's germline CDR1 is SGHTA and CDR2 FQGTGA. This CDR3 reads CASSLGGGQGSDTQYF. CDR3 bases: TGTGCCAGCAGCTTAGGGGGGGGACAGGGGTCAGATACGCAGTATTTT.